This is a list of T cell receptor beta chains from one sample in a study of vaccination effects on CD4 cells after COVID-19. These TCRs' antigens remain unknown. Data came from immunoSEQ multiplex PCR; TCRdb stores just in-frame clones and leaves some out. Of around 45,000 clones listed, roughly 76% are singletons. Material: CD4+ T cells from PBMCs cultured without peptide, obtained before COVID-19 vaccination. The receptors derive from a human donor who had a prior SARS-CoV-2 infection. CDR3s include the opening cysteine and the closing phenylalanine or tryptophan. Each record gives: CDR3 length, J gene, V gene, D gene, clone size, CDR3 DNA, CDR3 protein. A D gene is named only where the DNA matches it firmly. The size entry is marked missing in some rows and otherwise reads once, few, many or a size class.

17 | TRBJ2-1 | TRBV7-6 | TRBD1 | . | TGTGCCAGCAACAACATACAGGGGCGAAGCTCCTACAATGAGCAGTTCTTC | CASNNIQGRSSYNEQFF
16 | TRBJ1-2 | TRBV5-5 | . | . | TGTGCCAGCAGCTTGGGGGGCGGGCGGACTAACTATGGCTACACCTTC | CASSLGGGRTNYGYTF
14 | TRBJ2-3 | TRBV5-1 | . | . | TGCGCCAGCAGGAGGCTCCCCGGAATAGATACGCAGTATTTT | CASRRLPGIDTQYF
15 | TRBJ2-3 | TRBV7-9 | . | . | TGTGCCAGCAGCCTTTTACAAGGGCGCACAGATACGCAGTATTTT | CASSLLQGRTDTQYF
14 | TRBJ1-4 | TRBV11-3 | . | . | TGTGCCAGCACCAGCCCCCGGGTGAATGAAAAACTGTTTTTT | CASTSPRVNEKLFF
18 | TRBJ2-1 | TRBV5-1 | TRBD2 | . | TGCGCCAGCAGCTTTAAAAGACTAGCGGGAGGGGATATTAATGAGCAGTTCTTC | CASSFKRLAGGDINEQFF
14 | TRBJ1-2 | TRBV6-5 | . | . | TGTGCCAGCACTCTAACACAGGCGAACTATGGCTACACCTTC | CASTLTQANYGYTF
14 | TRBJ2-5 | TRBV5-1 | . | . | TGCGCCAGCAGCGGGGGACCTCCGGCGGAGACCCAGTACTTC | CASSGGPPAETQYF
15 | TRBJ2-1 | TRBV5-4 | TRBD1 | . | TGTGCCAGCAGCTTTTCGACAGGGGTGGAAAATGAGCAGTTCTTC | CASSFSTGVENEQFF
14 | TRBJ1-4 | TRBV15 | . | . | TGTGCCACCAGGAGGACGGGCCGGGGGGAAAAACTGTTTTTT | CATRRTGRGEKLFF
16 | TRBJ2-3 | TRBV5-1 | . | once | TGCGCCAGCAGCTTAGGGGCGGGGAGTCACACAGATACGCAGTATTTT | CASSLGAGSHTDTQYF
14 | TRBJ2-5 | TRBV7-9 | . | . | TGTGCCAGCAGCTTCGGGGGCAGGGCCGAGACCCAGTACTTC | CASSFGGRAETQYF
13 | TRBJ2-5 | TRBV7-3 | TRBD1 | . | TGTGCCAGCAGCTCTGACAGGGCCGGGACCCAGTACTTC | CASSSDRAGTQYF
18 | TRBJ2-7 | TRBV23-1 | TRBD2 | . | TGCGCCAGCAGTCAACTTCTTTCCCGGGGGGGACACTCCTACGAGCAGTACTTC | CASSQLLSRGGHSYEQYF
14 | TRBJ2-3 | TRBV19 | TRBD1 | . | TGTGCCAGTAGTGCCCTCGACAGGGGAGATACGCAGTATTTT | CASSALDRGDTQYF
14 | TRBJ2-1 | TRBV29-1 | . | . | TGCAGCGTTGAAGAACTAGCTGGACAATATGAGCAGTTCTTC | CSVEELAGQYEQFF
17 | TRBJ2-2 | TRBV5-1 | TRBD2 | . | TGCGCCAGCAGCTCGGGACTAGCGGCAGTTGAGACCGGGGAGCTGTTTTTT | CASSSGLAAVETGELFF
15 | TRBJ2-1 | TRBV5-5 | . | . | TGTGCCAGCAGCTTGCAACAGCTTCGGGGCAATGAGCAGTTCTTC | CASSLQQLRGNEQFF
16 | TRBJ2-6 | TRBV7-8 | . | few | TGTGCCAGCACCCCTAGTGGGGGAGCTGGGGCCAACGTCCTGACTTTC | CASTPSGGAGANVLTF
13 | TRBJ2-1 | TRBV12-3/TRBV12-4 | . | . | TGTGCCAGCAGCCCGGACAACTACAATGAGCAGTTCTTC | CASSPDNYNEQFF
18 | TRBJ2-2 | TRBV3-1/TRBV3-2 | TRBD2 | few | TGTGCCAGCAGCCAAGTATGGGAGGGACTAGCGGGACGCGGGGAGCTGTTTTTT | CASSQVWEGLAGRGELFF
13 | TRBJ2-5 | TRBV7-9 | . | . | TGTGCGATTTCCCCCGGGGAGTGGGAGACCCAGTACTTC | CAISPGEWETQYF
16 | TRBJ2-2 | TRBV5-4 | TRBD2 | . | TGTGCCAGCAGCCGTGGACTAGCGGGAGGTCCCGGGGAGCTGTTTTTT | CASSRGLAGGPGELFF
15 | TRBJ1-1 | TRBV7-2 | TRBD1 | once | TGTGCCAGCAGCTCCCGGACAGGGGTAGTGGCTGAAGCTTTCTTT | CASSSRTGVVAEAFF
17 | TRBJ2-4 | TRBV7-8 | TRBD2 | . | TGTGCCAGCAGCCCGAGGACTAGCGGGCAAGCCAAAAACATTCAGTACTTC | CASSPRTSGQAKNIQYF
15 | TRBJ1-5 | TRBV24-1 | . | . | TGTGCCACCAGTGATGGCAAGGGGGGGGAACAGCCCCAGCATTTT | CATSDGKGGEQPQHF
18 | TRBJ2-5 | TRBV12-5 | TRBD2 | . | TGTGCTAGTTGCCTCGGACTAGCGGGGGCGGGGTCCCCAGAGACCCAGTACTTC | CASCLGLAGAGSPETQYF
13 | TRBJ1-1 | TRBV12-3/TRBV12-4 | . | . | TGTGCCAGCACCGACCAGGTGGGCACTGAAGCTTTCTTT | CASTDQVGTEAFF
16 | TRBJ1-6 | TRBV4-2 | TRBD1 | . | TGTGCCAGCAGCCAATTAGGGGGCAGGTATAATTCACCCCTCCACTTT | CASSQLGGRYNSPLHF
14 | TRBJ2-3 | TRBV5-1 | . | . | TGCGCCAGCAGCTTGGTGAGGGGCACAGATACGCAGTATTTT | CASSLVRGTDTQYF
14 | TRBJ2-5 | TRBV5-1 | . | once | TGCGCCAGCAGCCCCGGTTGGGGCGGGGAGACCCAGTACTTC | CASSPGWGGETQYF
14 | TRBJ2-1 | TRBV29-1 | . | . | TGCAGCGTTGGGGGAACTGTAGGGGGGGGCGAGCAGTTCTTC | CSVGGTVGGGEQFF
14 | TRBJ1-4 | TRBV7-9 | . | . | TGTGCCAGCAGCTTACCCGGGCTGGAAGAAAAACTGTTTTTT | CASSLPGLEEKLFF
14 | TRBJ2-3 | TRBV2 | . | . | TGTGCCAGCAGCATTAACAGGCCCACAGATACGCAGTATTTT | CASSINRPTDTQYF
15 | TRBJ2-7 | TRBV5-4 | TRBD1 | . | TGTGCCAGCAGCTTGGCCCGGACAGGGAGCTACGAGCAGTACTTC | CASSLARTGSYEQYF
15 | TRBJ2-2 | TRBV30 | . | . | TGTGCCTGGAGTGGGTCTTCGGACAACACCGGGGAGCTGTTTTTT | CAWSGSSDNTGELFF
14 | TRBJ1-2 | TRBV21-1 | . | . | TGTGCCAGCAGCGGGCTGGACGGCAACTATGGCTACACCTTC | CASSGLDGNYGYTF
15 | TRBJ2-7 | TRBV10-3 | TRBD1 | . | TGTGCCATCAGTGGAATCTGGACAGGGATCGACGAGCAGTACTTC | CAISGIWTGIDEQYF
16 | TRBJ2-4 | TRBV7-2 | . | once | TGTGCCAGCAGCCAGAGTCCGGGACTGTGGGACAACATTCAGTACTTC | CASSQSPGLWDNIQYF
13 | TRBJ2-7 | TRBV7-3 | . | . | TGTGCCAGCAGCCTTGGACAGAACTACGAGCAGTACTTC | CASSLGQNYEQYF
12 | TRBJ2-4 | TRBV6-2/TRBV6-3 | TRBD1 | . | TGTGCCAGCAGTTACCCCGGGACAGTGAAGTACTTC | CASSYPGTVKYF
15 | TRBJ2-7 | TRBV11-2 | . | once | TGTGCCAGCAGCTTAGTCCCCCACCTTACCTACGAGCAGTACTTC | CASSLVPHLTYEQYF
13 | TRBJ2-5 | TRBV11-2 | . | . | TGTGCCAGCAGCAGGCAGGCGTGGGAGACCCAGTACTTC | CASSRQAWETQYF
14 | TRBJ1-2 | TRBV5-3 | . | . | TGTGCCAGAAGGGGTCTCGAAGAACCCTATGGCTACACCTTC | CARRGLEEPYGYTF
18 | TRBJ1-3 | TRBV11-2 | TRBD1 | once | TGTGCCAGCAGCGCAAGACCCATACAGGGGTCGTCTGGAAACACCATATATTTT | CASSARPIQGSSGNTIYF
14 | TRBJ2-7 | TRBV5-1 | TRBD1 | . | TGCGCCAGCAGCTCCCGGACAGGGTGGCTCGAGCAGTACTTC | CASSSRTGWLEQYF
17 | TRBJ2-7 | TRBV27 | TRBD2 | . | TGTGCCAGCAGTACGGGACTAGCGGGAGATCTGGTTTACGAGCAGTACTTC | CASSTGLAGDLVYEQYF
13 | TRBJ1-6 | TRBV12-3/TRBV12-4 | . | . | TGTGCCAGCCAGGTCTCCTATAATTCACCCCTCCACTTT | CASQVSYNSPLHF
13 | TRBJ2-1 | TRBV7-9 | . | . | TGTGCCAGCAGCTTATGGGGACTCAATGAGCAGTTCTTC | CASSLWGLNEQFF
14 | TRBJ2-7 | TRBV11-2 | TRBD1 | . | TGTGCCAGCAGATCCATCCTCGGGACAGCGGAGCAGTACTTC | CASRSILGTAEQYF
18 | TRBJ2-3 | TRBV5-6 | TRBD2 | . | TGTGCCAGCAGCTCCTTTGGGACTAGCGGGGGTCGGAGGAATACGCAGTATTTT | CASSSFGTSGGRRNTQYF
13 | TRBJ1-1 | TRBV7-3 | . | once | TGTGCCAGCAGCCGCGATGGAGGCACTGAAGCTTTCTTT | CASSRDGGTEAFF
14 | TRBJ1-2 | TRBV7-9 | TRBD1 | few | TGTGCCAGCAGCTTAAACAGGGGCGGCTATGGCTACACCTTC | CASSLNRGGYGYTF
15 | TRBJ2-7 | TRBV4-1 | . | . | TGCGCCAGCAGCCAAGATGGGAGACATAACTACGAGCAGTACTTC | CASSQDGRHNYEQYF
14 | TRBJ2-2 | TRBV3-1/TRBV3-2 | . | . | TGTGCCAGCAGCCAAAAGGGTTACACCGGGGAGCTGTTTTTT | CASSQKGYTGELFF